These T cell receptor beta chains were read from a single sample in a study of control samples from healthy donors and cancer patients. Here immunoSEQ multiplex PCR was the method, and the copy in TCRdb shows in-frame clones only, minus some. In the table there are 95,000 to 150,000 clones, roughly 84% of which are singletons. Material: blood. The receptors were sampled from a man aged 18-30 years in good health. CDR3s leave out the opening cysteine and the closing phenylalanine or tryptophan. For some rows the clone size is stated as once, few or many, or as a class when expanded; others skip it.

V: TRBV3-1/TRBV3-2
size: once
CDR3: ASSRAGSGQETQY

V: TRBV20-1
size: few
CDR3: SASFPAGSSYEQY

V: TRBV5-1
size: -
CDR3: ASSPQVIGKASTDTQY

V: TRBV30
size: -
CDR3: ASRGGYGGYT

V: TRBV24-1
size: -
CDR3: ATSDPTRASTDTQY

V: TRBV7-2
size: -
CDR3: ASSPGGGFNVLT

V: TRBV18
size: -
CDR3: ASSPRQGAVGSPSYEQY

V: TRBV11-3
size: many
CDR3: ASSPSSGSGETQY

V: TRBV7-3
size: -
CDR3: ASRGLAYEQY

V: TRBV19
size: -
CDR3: ASRRDRVTNEQF

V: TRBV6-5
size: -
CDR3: ASRLRAGGYT

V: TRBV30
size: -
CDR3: AWSGSHEQY

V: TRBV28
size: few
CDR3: ASSPSYRGSGYEQY